The present TCR beta chain was sequenced within a study of cytomegalovirus exposure and HLA in healthy donors. Across the study: Earlier work reported 100 million or so unique TCR beta sequences from about 170 million T cells. Overall study results and limits: V- and J-gene trimming in TCR beta was tied to a missense DCLRE1C variant by an analysis performed later.

Trimming removed 0 bases from V and 6 bases from J, with 10 bases in between. In germline, CDR1 is SGHRS, CDR2 YFSETQ. This CDR3 is built from 14 residues. Note on this clone: Its antigen remains unknown.

The PCR made use of 60 Vbeta and 13 Jbeta primers. Sequenced by immunoSEQ multiplex PCR; TCRdb stores in-frame clones only, minus some. The table shows 150,000 or so clones, with under 80% occurring only once. This TCR was sampled from a human donor in good health. The sample consisted of PBMCs. The chain links TRBV5-1 to TRBJ2-1, with D perhaps TRBD2 (6 bases). The CDR3 region has the DNA TGCGCCAGCAGCTTGGGTTACGGGGGCAATGAGCAGTTCTTC. It encodes CASSLGYGGNEQFF.